This T cell receptor (beta chain) was identified in a study of breast tumors, draining lymph nodes, adjacent tissues. Study findings and constraints: The data were judged consistent with most tumor T cells coming from lymph node and expanding in tumor. Luminal-like breast cancer showed significantly greater tumor-nontumor repertoire similarity than basal-like breast cancer did. The lymph node origin of tumor T cells was framed as consistent with a hypothesis, not demonstrated.

Concerning this clonotype: The antigen remains unidentified.

TCRdb fed the multiplex PCR reads into MiXCR, producing one record per CDR3 protein. Among roughly 110,000 distinct CDR3 sequences listed, under 40% were seen once. Breast cancer patients provided tissue from their axillary draining lymph nodes. V shed 10 bases and J shed 1 base, with 23 bases lying between them. CDR3 size: 17 residues. Per the germline V gene, CDR1 is MRHNA and CDR2 is SNTAGT. Sequenced: axillary lymph node tissue. V gene TRBV6-4 combines with J gene TRBJ2-1; perhaps TRBD1 as D (5 bases). The receptor was isolated from a female donor with breast cancer. Some clones in this sample may be carry-over from other donors' samples. The CDR3, as DNA: TGTGCCATCAGCGAAGGGGCTAGTGATCATTCCTACAATGAGCAGTTCTTC. Protein sequence: CAISEGASDHSYNEQFF.